Listed below are T cell receptor beta chains from one sample, sequenced in a study of T cell repertoires in cytomegalovirus infection. TCRdb re-derived calls from the reads in MiXCR, one entry per CDR3 protein. Of more than 500,000 distinct CDR3 sequences in the sample, approximately 15% are singletons; the top ten hold roughly 25%. Sequencing was done on a sample of CD8+ T cells from PBMCs. All receptors derive from a human donor in good health (CMV status not recorded). Some clones in this sample may be carry-over from other donors' samples. CDR3s leave out the opening cysteine and the closing phenylalanine or tryptophan. The order of the fields is V gene, J gene, CDR3 protein.

TRBV7-7	TRBJ2-1	ASSFGGFHEQF
TRBV6-5	TRBJ1-1	ASSYRDYLNTEAF
TRBV5-1	TRBJ2-3	ASSAGIVGTDTQY
TRBV6-1	TRBJ1-5	ASKLRGREYSNQPQH
TRBV2	TRBJ2-7	ASILRGGDEQY
TRBV30	TRBJ2-3	ACWSPGQGGDTQY
TRBV28	TRBJ1-5	ASSLFSPGQPQH
TRBV19	TRBJ1-5	ASSWKAVSNQPQH
TRBV4-2	TRBJ1-5	ASSQDPRQGRQPQH
TRBV20-1	TRBJ2-1	SARARGSYNEQF
TRBV7-9	TRBJ1-1	ASSSLTGRNTEAF
TRBV11-2	TRBJ2-3	ASSLSGGGNTDTQY
TRBV9	TRBJ2-7	ASTPPGQPLTYEQY
TRBV12-3/TRBV12-4	TRBJ1-1	ASSNSYTEAF
TRBV5-4	TRBJ1-2	ASSLGTDFNYGYT
TRBV6-2/TRBV6-3	TRBJ2-2	ASLPLTNTGELF